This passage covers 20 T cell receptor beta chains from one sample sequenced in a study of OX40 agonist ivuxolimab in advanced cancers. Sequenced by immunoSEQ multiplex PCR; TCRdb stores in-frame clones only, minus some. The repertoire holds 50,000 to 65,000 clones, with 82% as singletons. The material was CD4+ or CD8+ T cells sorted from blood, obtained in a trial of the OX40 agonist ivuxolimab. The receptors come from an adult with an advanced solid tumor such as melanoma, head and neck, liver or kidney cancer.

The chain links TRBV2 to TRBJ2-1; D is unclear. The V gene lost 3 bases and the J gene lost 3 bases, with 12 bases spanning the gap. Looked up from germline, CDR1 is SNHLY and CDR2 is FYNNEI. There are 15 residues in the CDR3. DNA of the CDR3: TGTGCCAGCAGTGAGGAACGGAGCAACTACAATGAGCAGTTCTTC. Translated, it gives CASSEERSNYNEQFF.

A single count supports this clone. The CDR3 loop is CSGGPYNEQFF. The CDR3 bases are TGCAGCGGGGGGCCCTACAATGAGCAGTTCTTC. This sequence joins TRBV29-1 and TRBJ2-1; D is possibly TRBD1 (6 bases). This CDR3 is built from 11 residues. V shed 7 bases and J shed 2 bases, with 6 bases lying between them. Germline CDR1 SQVTM, CDR2 ANQGSEA.

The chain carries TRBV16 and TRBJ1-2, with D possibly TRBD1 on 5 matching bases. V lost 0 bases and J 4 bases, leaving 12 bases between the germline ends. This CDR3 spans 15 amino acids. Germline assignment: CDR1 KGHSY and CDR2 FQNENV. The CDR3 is CASSQSGQGGYGYTF. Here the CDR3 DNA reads TGTGCCAGCAGCCAATCGGGGCAGGGCGGCTATGGCTACACCTTC.

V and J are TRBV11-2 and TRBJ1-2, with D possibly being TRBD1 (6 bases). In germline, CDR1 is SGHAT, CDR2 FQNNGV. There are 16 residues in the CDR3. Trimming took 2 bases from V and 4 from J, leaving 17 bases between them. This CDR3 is CASSLLRTGKTYGYTF. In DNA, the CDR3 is TGTGCCAGCAGCTTACTCCGAACAGGGAAGACCTATGGCTACACCTTC. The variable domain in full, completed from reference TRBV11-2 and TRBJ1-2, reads EAGVAQSPRYKIIEKRQSVAFWCNPISGHATLYWYQQILGQGPKLLIQFQNNGVVDDSQLPKDRFSAERLKGVDSTLKIQPAKLEDSAVYLCASSLLRTGKTYGYTFGSGTRLTVV.

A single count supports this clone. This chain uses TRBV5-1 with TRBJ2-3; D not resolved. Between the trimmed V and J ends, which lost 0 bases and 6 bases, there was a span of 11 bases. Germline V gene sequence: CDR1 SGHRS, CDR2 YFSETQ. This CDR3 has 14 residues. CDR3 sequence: CASSLGVIGDTQYF. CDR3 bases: TGCGCCAGCAGCTTGGGGGTTATAGGGGATACGCAGTATTTT. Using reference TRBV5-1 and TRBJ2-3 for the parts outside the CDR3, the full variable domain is KAGVTQTPRYLIKTRGQQVTLSCSPISGHRSVSWYQQTPGQGLQFLFEYFSETQRNKGNFPGRFSGRQFSNSRSEMNVSTLELGDSALYLCASSLGVIGDTQYFGPGTRLTVL.

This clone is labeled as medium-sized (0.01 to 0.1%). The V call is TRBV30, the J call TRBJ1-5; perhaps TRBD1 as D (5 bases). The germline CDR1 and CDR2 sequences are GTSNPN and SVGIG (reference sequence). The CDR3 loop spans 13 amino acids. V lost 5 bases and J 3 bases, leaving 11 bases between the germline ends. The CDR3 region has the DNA TGTGCCTGGGGGACTCCCCCCAATCAGCCCCAGCATTTT. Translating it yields CAWGTPPNQPQHF.

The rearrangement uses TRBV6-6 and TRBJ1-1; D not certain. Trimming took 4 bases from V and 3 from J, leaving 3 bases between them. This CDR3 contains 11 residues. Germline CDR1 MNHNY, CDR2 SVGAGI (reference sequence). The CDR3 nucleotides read TGTGCCAGCAGTTCCCACACTGAAGCTTTCTTT. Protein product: CASSSHTEAFF.

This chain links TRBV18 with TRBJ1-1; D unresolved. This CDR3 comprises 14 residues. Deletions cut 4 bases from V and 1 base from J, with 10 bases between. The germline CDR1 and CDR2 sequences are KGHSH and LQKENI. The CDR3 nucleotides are TGTGCCAGCTCACAGTTGTGGGAGAACACTGAAGCTTTCTTT. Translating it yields CASSQLWENTEAFF.

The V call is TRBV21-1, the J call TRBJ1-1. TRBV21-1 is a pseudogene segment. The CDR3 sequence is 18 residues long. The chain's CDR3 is CASSKGGRGRGMNTEAFF. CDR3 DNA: TGTGCCAGCAGCAAAGGGGGAAGGGGAAGAGGGATGAACACTGAAGCTTTCTTT.

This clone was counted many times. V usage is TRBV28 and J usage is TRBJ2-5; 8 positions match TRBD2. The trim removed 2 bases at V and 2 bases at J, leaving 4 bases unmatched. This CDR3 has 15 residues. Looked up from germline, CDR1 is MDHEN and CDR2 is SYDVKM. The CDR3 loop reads CASSLMAGGQETQYF. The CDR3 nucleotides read TGTGCCAGCAGTTTAATGGCGGGAGGTCAAGAGACCCAGTACTTC. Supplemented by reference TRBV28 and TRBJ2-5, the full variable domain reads DVKVTQSSRYLVKRTGEKVFLECVQDMDHENMFWYRQDPGLGLRLIYFSYDVKMKEKGDIPEGYSVSREKKERFSLILESASTNQTSMYLCASSLMAGGQETQYFGPGTRLLVL.

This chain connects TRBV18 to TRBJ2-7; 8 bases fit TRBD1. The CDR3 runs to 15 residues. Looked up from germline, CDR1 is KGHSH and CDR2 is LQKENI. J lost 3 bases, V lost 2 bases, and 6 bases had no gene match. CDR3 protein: CASSPFQGANYEQYF. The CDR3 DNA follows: TGTGCCAGCTCACCATTCCAGGGGGCGAACTACGAGCAGTACTTC.

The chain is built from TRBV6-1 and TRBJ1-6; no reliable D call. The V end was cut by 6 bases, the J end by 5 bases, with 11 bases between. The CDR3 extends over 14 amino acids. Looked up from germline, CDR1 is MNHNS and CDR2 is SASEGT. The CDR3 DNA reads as TGTGCCAGCAGGCGGGCTGGGGATAATTCACCCCTCCACTTT. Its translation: CASRRAGDNSPLHF.

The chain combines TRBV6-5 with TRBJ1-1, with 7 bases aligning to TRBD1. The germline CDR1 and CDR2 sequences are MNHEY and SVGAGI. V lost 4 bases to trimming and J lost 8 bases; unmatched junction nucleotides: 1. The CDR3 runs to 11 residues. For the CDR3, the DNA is TGTGCCAGCAGTTGGGACAGCGAAGCTTTCTTT. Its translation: CASSWDSEAFF.

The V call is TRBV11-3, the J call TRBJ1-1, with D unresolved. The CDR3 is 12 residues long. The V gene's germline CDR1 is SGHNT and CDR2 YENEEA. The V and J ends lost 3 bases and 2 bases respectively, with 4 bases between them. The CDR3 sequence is CASSFLNTEAFF. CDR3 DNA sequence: TGTGCCAGCAGCTTTCTTAACACTGAAGCTTTCTTT.

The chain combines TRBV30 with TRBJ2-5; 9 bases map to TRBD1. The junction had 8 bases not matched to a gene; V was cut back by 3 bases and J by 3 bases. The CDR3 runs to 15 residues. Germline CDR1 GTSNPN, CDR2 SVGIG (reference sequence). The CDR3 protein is CAWRLRDRVEETQYF. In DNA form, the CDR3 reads TGTGCCTGGAGGCTCCGGGACAGGGTCGAAGAGACCCAGTACTTC.

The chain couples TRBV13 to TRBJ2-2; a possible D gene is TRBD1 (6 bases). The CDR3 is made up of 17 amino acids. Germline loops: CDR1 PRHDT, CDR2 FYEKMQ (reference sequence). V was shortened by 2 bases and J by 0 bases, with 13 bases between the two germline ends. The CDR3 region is CASSLTGLVANTGELFF. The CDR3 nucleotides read TGTGCCAGCAGCTTAACAGGGCTAGTGGCGAACACCGGGGAGCTGTTTTTT.

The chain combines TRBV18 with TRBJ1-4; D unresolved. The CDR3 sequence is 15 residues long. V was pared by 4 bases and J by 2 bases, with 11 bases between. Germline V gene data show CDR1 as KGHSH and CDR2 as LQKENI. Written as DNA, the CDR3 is TGTGCCAGCTCACGGAGAGGGAACACTAATGAAAAACTGTTTTTT. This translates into CASSRRGNTNEKLFF. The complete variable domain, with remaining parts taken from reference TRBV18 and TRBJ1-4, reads NAGVMQNPRHLVRRRGQEARLRCSPMKGHSHVYWYRQLPEEGLKFMVYLQKENIIDESGMPKERFSAEFPKEGPSILRIQQVVRGDSAAYFCASSRRGNTNEKLFFGSGTQLSVL.

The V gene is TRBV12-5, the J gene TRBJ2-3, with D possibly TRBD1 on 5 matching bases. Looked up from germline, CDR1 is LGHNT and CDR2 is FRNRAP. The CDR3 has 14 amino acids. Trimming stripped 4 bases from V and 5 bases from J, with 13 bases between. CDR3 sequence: CASGSPQAVDTQYF. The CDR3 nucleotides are TGTGCTAGTGGTTCCCCACAGGCGGTAGATACGCAGTATTTT.

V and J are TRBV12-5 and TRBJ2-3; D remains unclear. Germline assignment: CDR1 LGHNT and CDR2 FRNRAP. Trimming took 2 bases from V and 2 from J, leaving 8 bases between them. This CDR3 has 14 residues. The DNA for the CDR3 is TGTGCTAGTGGTTTGTCCGAGGACACAGATACGCAGTATTTT. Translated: CASGLSEDTDTQYF.

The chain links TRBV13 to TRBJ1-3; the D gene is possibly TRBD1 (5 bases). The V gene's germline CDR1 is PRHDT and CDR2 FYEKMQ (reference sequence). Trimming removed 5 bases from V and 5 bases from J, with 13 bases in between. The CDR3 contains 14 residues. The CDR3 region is CASSRGDLRNTIYF. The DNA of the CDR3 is TGTGCCAGCAGCCGCGGGGACCTTCGAAACACCATATATTTT.